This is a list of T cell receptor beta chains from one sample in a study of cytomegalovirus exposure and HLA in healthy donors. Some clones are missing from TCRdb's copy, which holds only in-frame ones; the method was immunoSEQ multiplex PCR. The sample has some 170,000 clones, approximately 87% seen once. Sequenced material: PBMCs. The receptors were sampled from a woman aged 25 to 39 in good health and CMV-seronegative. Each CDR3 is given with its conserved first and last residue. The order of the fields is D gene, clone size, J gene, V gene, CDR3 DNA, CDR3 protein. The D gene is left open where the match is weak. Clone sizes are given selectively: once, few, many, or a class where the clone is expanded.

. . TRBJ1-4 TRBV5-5 TGTGCCAGCAGCCACCGGGGGGATGAAAAACTGTTTTTT CASSHRGDEKLFF
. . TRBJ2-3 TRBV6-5 TGTGCCAGCAGTTCGCGTGGCGAGGGCACAGATACGCAGTATTTT CASSSRGEGTDTQYF
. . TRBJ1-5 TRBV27 TGTGCCAGCAGTCGGGGGACGAATCAGCCCCAGCATTTT CASSRGTNQPQHF
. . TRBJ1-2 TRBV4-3 TGCGCCAGCAGCCAAGATCTTTTGGCTGGCTACACCTTC CASSQDLLAGYTF
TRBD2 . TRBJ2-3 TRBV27 TGTGCCAGCAGTTCACCGGGACTAGCTCTAGATACGCAGTATTTT CASSSPGLALDTQYF
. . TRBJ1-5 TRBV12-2 TGTGCAAGTCGCTTAGGGACAGGACAGCCCCAGCATTTT CASRLGTGQPQHF
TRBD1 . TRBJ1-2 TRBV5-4 TGTGCCAGCAGCTTACGGGACAGCCTCTATGGCTACACCTTC CASSLRDSLYGYTF
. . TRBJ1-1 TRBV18 TGTGCCAGCTCACCTGGGACACCAGAAGCTTTCTTT CASSPGTPEAFF
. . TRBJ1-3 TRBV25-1 TGTGCCAGCAGTGAATTCGGGGCGGGACGCTCTGGAAACACCATATATTTT CASSEFGAGRSGNTIYF
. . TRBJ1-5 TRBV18 TGTGCCAGCTCACCAGGCGGGGGAGGGTACAGTCAGCCCCAGCATTTT CASSPGGGGYSQPQHF
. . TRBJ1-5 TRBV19 TGTGCCAGTAGTATCAGTCGTCATAGCAATCAGCCCCAGCATTTT CASSISRHSNQPQHF
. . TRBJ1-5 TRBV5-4 TGTGCCAGCAGCTTGGGGGGGGATCAGCCCCAGCATTTT CASSLGGDQPQHF
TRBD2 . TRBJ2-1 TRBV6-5 TGTGCCAGCAGTCTAGCGGGGGGTCGCAATGAGCAGTTCTTC CASSLAGGRNEQFF
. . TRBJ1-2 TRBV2 TGTGCCAGCAGTGAAATCCGTAATTCTAACTATGGCTACACCTTC CASSEIRNSNYGYTF
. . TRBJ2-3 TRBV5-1 TGCGCCAGCAGCCCCACCCCTGGAGGAGATACGCAGTATTTT CASSPTPGGDTQYF
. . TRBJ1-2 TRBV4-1 TGCGCCAGCAGCCAAGAAACGAGGCGGAGCCTTAGTTTCTATGGCTACACCTTC CASSQETRRSLSFYGYTF
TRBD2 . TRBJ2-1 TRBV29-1 TGCAGCGTCCTTAGACTAGCGGGGGGATACAATGAGCAGTTCTTC CSVLRLAGGYNEQFF
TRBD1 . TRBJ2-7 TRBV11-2 TGTGCCAGCAATCCAGGGACAGGAGCCTACGAGCAGTACTTC CASNPGTGAYEQYF
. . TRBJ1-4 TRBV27 TGTGCCAGCAGTCCTTCCCCGGGGGGCCCAAGGGCAACTAATGAAAAACTGTTTTTT CASSPSPGGPRATNEKLFF
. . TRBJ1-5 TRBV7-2 TGTGCCAGCAGCTTAGATTGGGAGGCCGTACCCCAGCATTTT CASSLDWEAVPQHF
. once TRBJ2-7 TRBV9 TGTGCCAGCAGCGTAGCTGGGGGACAAGCTTCCTACGAGCAGTACTTC CASSVAGGQASYEQYF
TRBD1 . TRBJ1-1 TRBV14 TGTGCCAGCAGCCAAGATTACAGGGGGATGAACACTGAAGCTTTCTTT CASSQDYRGMNTEAFF
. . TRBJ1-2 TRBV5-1 TGCGCCAGCAGCGAAAACAGGGTGGGTGTATATGGCTACACCTTC CASSENRVGVYGYTF
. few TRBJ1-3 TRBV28 TGTGCCAGCAGTCAACCCAACGGAGGGGATGATTTT CASSQPNGGDDF
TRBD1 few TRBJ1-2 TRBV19 TGTGCCAGTAGTCCGACAGGGGCCTATGGCTACACCTTC CASSPTGAYGYTF
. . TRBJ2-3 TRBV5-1 TGCGCCAGCAGCTTGACAAATACGCAGTATTTT CASSLTNTQYF
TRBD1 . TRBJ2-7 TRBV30 TGTGCCTGGAGCCTGACAGGGGACGAGCAGTACTTC CAWSLTGDEQYF
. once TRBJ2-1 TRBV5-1 TGCGCCAGCAGCTTGACGGCAGGGCGTACCAAAAATGAGCAGTTCTTC CASSLTAGRTKNEQFF
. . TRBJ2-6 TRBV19 TGTGCCAGTAGTATAAAGGGGGTGAAGAGCTCTGGGGCCAACGTCCTGACTTTC CASSIKGVKSSGANVLTF
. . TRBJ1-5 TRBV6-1 TGTGCCAGCAGTGGCGGACAGCCCGATAGCAATCAGCCCCAGCATTTT CASSGGQPDSNQPQHF
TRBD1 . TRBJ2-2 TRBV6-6 TGTGCCACAAATGGACAGGGGCCCACGGGCACCGGGGAGCTGTTTTTT CATNGQGPTGTGELFF
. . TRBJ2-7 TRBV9 TGTGCCAGCAGCGTAGCTCCGAGGGACTACGAGCAGTACTTC CASSVAPRDYEQYF
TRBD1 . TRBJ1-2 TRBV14 TGTGCCAGCAGCCAAGATTTTACAGGGGGGTCCTATGGCTACACCTTC CASSQDFTGGSYGYTF
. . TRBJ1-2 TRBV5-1 TGCGCCAGCAGCTTGGGGTTCGCGGGGCAGAGCTATGGCTACACCTTC CASSLGFAGQSYGYTF
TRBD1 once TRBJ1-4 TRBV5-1 TGCGCCAGCAGCTTGTACAGGGGGCCTCCTAATGAAAAACTGTTTTTT CASSLYRGPPNEKLFF
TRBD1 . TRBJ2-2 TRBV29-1 TGCAGCGTTCGTCTTAGGGACAGGGGGCGTGCCGGGGAGCTGTTTTTT CSVRLRDRGRAGELFF
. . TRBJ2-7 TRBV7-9 TGTGCCAGCAGCGCGACAGCCTACGAGCAGTACTTC CASSATAYEQYF
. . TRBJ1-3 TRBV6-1 TGTGCCAGCAGTGAGACAAACAATCCGACAGGAGAAATCTCTGGAAACACCATATATTTT CASSETNNPTGEISGNTIYF
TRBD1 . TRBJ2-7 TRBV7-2 TGTGCCAGCAGCGCGAGGACAGGGGGTTTATACGAGCAGTACTTC CASSARTGGLYEQYF
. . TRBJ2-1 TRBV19 TGTGCCAGTAGTCCACTTCGGCCACCCGAGGCATATGAGCAGTTCTTC CASSPLRPPEAYEQFF
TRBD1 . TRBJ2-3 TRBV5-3 TGTGCCAGAAGCTTACAAAAGGGACAGGGGGGCACAGATACGCAGTATTTT CARSLQKGQGGTDTQYF
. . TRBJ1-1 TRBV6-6 TGTGCCAGCAGTTACTCACAGGGCCGGGGAACTGAAGCTTTCTTT CASSYSQGRGTEAFF